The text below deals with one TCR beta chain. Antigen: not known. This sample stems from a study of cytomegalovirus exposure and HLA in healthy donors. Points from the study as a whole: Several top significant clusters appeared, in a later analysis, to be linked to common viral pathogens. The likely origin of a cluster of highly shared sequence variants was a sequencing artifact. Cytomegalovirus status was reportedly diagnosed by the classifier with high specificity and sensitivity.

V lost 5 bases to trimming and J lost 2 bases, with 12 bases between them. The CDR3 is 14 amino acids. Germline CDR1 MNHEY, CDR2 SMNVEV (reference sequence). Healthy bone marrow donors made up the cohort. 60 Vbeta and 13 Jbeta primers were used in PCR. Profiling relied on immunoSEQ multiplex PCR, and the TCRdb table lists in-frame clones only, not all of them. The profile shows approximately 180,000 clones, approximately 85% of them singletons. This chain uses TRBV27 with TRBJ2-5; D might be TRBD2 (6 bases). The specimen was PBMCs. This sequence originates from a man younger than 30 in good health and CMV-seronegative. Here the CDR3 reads CASSPRAGQETQYF. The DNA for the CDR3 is TGTGCCAGCAGTCCCCGGGCGGGGCAAGAGACCCAGTACTTC.